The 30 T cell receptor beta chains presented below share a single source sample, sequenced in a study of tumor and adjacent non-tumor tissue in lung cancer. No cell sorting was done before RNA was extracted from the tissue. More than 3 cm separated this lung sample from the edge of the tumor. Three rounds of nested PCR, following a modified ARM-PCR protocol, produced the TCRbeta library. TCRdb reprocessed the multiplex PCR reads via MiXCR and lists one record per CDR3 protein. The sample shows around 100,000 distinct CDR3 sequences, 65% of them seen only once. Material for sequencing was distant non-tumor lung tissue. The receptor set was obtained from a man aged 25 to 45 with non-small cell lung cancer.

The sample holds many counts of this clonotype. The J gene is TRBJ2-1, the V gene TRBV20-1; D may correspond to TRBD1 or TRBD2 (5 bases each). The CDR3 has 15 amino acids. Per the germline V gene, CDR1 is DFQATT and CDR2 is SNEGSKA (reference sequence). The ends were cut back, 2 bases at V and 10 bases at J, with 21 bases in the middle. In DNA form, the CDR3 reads TGCAGTGCTAGACCCCCCCGGGACGCTCAATTAGAGCAGTTCTTC. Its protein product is CSARPPRDAQLEQFF.

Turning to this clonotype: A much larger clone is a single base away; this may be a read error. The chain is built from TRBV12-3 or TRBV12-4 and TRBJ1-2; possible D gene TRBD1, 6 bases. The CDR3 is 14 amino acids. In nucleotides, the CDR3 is TGTGCCAGCAGCCCCGGGGGGCCTAACTATGACTACACCTTC. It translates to CASSPGGPNYDYTF.

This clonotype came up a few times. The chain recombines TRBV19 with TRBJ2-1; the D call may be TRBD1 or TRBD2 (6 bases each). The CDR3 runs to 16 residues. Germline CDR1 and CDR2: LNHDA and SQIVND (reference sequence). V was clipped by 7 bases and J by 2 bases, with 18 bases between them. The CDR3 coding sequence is TGTGCCAGTACTCGAGAGGGGGGAGGCCCCTACAATGAGCAGTTCTTC. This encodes CASTREGGGPYNEQFF.

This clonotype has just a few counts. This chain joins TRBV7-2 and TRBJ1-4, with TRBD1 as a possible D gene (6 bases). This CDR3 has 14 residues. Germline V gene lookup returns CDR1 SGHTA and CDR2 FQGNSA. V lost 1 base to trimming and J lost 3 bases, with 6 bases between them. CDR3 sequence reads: CASSLDRANEKLFF. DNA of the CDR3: TGTGCCAGCAGCTTAGACAGGGCTAATGAAAAACTGTTTTTT. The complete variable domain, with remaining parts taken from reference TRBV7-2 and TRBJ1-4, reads GAGVSQSPSNKVTEKGKDVELRCDPISGHTALYWYRQSLGQGLEFLIYFQGNSAPDKSGLPSDRFSAERTGGSVSTLTIQRTQQEDSAVYLCASSLDRANEKLFFGSGTQLSVL.

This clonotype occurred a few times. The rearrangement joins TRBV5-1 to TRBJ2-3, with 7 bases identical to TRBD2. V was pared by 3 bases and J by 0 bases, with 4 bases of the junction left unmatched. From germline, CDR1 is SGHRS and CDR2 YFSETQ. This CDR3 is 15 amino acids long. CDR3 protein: CASSSSGTSTDTQYF. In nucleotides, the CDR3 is TGCGCCAGCAGCTCAAGCGGGACTAGCACAGATACGCAGTATTTT.

For the CDR3, the DNA is TGCAGCGTTGTGCCGGACAGATTAACCTCCTACGAGCAGTACTTC. It encodes CSVVPDRLTSYEQYF. The chain is built from TRBV29-1 and TRBJ2-7, with D tentatively TRBD1 (6 bases). The V and J ends lost 4 bases and 0 bases respectively, with 16 bases between them. Germline CDR1 is SQVTM and CDR2 is ANQGSEA. CDR3 length: 15 residues.

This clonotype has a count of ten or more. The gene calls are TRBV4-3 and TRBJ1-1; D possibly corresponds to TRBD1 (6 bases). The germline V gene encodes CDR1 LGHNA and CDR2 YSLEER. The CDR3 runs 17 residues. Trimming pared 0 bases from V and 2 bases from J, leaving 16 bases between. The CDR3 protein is CASSQDITRQANTEAFF. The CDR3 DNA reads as TGCGCCAGCAGCCAAGATATTACCCGACAGGCTAACACTGAAGCTTTCTTT.

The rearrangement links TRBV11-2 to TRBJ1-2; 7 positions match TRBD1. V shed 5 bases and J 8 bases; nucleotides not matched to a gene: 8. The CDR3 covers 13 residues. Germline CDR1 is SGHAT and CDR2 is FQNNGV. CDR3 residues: CASSAGQAVGYTF. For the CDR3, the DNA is TGTGCCAGCAGCGCCGGACAGGCGGTGGGCTACACCTTC.

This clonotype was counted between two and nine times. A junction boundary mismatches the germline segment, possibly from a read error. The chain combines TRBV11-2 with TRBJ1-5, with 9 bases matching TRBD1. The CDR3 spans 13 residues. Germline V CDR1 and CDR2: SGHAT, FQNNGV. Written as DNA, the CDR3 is TGTGCCAGCAGCTTGGACAGGGGTCAGCCCCAACATTTT. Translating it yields CASSLDRGQPQHF.

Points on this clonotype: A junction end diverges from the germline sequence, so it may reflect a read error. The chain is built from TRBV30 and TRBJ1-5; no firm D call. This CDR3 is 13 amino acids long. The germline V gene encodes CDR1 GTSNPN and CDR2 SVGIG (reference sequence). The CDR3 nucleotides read TGCGCCTGGAGTACAAGAAGCAATCAGCCCCAGCATTTT. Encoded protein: CAWSTRSNQPQHF.

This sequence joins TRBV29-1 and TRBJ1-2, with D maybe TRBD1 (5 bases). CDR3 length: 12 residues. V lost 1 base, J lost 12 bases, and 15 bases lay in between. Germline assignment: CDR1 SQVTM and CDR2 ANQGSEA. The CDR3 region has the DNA TGCAGCGTTGAAGGGACCATTAGGGGCAACACCTTC. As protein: CSVEGTIRGNTF.

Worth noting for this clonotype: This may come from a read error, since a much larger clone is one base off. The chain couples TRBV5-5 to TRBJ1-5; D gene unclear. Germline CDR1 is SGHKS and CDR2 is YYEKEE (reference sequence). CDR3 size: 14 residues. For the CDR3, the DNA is TGTGCCAGCAGCTTGGTGATGACGGATCAGTCCCAGCATTTT. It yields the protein CASSLVMTDQSQHF.

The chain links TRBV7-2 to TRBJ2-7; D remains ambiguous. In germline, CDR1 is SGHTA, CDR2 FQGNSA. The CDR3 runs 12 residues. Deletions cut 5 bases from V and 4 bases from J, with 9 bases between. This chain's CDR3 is CASSRPGYEQYF. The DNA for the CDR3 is TGTGCCAGCAGCCGACCTGGGTACGAGCAGTACTTC.

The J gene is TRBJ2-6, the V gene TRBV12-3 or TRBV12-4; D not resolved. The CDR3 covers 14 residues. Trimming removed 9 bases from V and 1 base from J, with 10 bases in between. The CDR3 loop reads CASDDPSGANVLTF. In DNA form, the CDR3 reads TGTGCCAGTGACGACCCGTCTGGGGCCAACGTCCTGACTTTC.

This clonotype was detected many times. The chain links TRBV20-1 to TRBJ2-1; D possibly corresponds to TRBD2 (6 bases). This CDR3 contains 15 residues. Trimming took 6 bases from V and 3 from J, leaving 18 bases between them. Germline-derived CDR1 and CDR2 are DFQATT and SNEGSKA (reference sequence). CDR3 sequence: CSAISRRDFYNEQFF. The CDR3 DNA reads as TGCAGTGCCATTTCGAGGCGGGACTTCTACAATGAGCAGTTCTTC.

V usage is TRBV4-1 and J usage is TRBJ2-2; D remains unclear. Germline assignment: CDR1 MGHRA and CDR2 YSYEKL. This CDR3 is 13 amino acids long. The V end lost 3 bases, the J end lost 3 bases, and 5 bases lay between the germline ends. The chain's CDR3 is CASSQGYTGELFF. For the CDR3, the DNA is TGCGCCAGCAGCCAGGGGTACACCGGGGAGCTGTTTTTT.

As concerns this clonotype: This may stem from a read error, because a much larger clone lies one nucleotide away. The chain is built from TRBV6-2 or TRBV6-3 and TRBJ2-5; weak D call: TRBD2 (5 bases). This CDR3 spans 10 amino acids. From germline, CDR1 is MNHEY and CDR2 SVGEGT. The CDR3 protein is CASRRETQCF. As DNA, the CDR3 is TGTGCCAGCAGGAGGGAGACCCAGTGCTTC.

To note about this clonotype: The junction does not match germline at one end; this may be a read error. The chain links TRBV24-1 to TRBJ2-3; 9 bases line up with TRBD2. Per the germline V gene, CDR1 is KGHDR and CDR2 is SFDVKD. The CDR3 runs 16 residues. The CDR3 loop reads CATSDLRPSGKDTRYF. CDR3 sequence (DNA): TGTGCCACCAGTGATTTGCGCCCTAGCGGGAAAGATACGCGGTATTTT.

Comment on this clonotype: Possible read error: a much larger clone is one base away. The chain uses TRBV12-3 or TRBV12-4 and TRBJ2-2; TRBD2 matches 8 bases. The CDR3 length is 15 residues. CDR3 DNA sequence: TGTGTCAGCAATCCCTTAGCGGGACACACCGGGGAGCTGTTTTTT. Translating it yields CVSNPLAGHTGELFF.

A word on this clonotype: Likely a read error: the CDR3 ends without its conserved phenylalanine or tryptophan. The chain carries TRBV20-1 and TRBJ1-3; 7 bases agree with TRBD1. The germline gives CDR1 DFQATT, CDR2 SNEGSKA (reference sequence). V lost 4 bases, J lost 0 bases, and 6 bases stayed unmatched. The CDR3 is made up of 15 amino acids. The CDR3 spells CSATRTGSSGNTIYL. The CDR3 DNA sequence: TGCAGTGCTACCAGGACAGGTAGCTCTGGAAACACCATATATTTG.

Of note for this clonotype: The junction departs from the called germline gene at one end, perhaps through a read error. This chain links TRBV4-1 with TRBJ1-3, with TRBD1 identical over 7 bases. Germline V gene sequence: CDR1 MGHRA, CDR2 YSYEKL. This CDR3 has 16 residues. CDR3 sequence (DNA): TGCACCAGCAGCCAAGCGTCAGGGGGCTCTGGAAACACCATATATTTT. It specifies CTSSQASGGSGNTIYF.

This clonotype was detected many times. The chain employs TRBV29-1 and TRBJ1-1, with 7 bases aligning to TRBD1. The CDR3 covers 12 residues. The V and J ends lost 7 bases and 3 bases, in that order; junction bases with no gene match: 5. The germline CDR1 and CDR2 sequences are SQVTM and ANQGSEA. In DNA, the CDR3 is TGCAGCGGAGACAGGGTGGACACTGAAGCTTTCTTT. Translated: CSGDRVDTEAFF.

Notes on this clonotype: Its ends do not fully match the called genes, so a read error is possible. The CDR3 bases are TGTGTCAGCAGCTTCAGGCCAGGGGCATATAGTGAGCAGTTGTTC. Translated, it gives CVSSFRPGAYSEQLF. This chain connects TRBV11-2 to TRBJ2-1, with a possible D match to TRBD1 (6 bases). CDR1 and CDR2 (germline): SGHAT, FQNNGV. The CDR3 is made up of 15 amino acids.

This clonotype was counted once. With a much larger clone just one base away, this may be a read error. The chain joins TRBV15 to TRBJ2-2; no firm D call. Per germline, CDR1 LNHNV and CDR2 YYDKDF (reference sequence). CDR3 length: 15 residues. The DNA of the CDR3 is TGTGCCATCAGCAGAGATCTTTGGATCACCGGGGAGCTGTTTTTT. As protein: CAISRDLWITGELFF. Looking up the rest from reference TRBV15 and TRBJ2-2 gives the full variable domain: DAMVIQNPRYQVTQFGKPVTLSCSQTLNHNVMYWYQQKSSQAPKLLFHYYDKDFNNEADTPDNFQSRRPNTSFCFLDIRSPGLGDTAMYLCAISRDLWITGELFFGEGSRLTVL.

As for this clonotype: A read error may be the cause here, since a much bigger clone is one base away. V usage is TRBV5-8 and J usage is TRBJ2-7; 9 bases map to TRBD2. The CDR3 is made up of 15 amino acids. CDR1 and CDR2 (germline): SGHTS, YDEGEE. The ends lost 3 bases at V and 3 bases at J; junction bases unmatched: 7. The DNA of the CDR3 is TGTGCCAGCAGCTACGGGATTAGCGGGGGCTACGAGCAGTACTTC. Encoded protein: CASSYGISGGYEQYF.

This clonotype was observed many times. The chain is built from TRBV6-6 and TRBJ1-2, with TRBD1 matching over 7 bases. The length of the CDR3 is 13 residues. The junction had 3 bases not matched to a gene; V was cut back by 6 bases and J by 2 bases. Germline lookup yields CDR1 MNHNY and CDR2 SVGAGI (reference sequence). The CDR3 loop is CASRRDRNYGYTF. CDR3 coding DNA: TGTGCCAGCAGGCGGGACAGAAACTATGGCTACACCTTC.

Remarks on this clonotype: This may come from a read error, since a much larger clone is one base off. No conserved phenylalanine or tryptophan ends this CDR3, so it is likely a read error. For the CDR3, the DNA is TGCAGTGTTGAGGGACAGGGAGGTTCCCACAATGAGCAGTTCTAC. Its protein is CSVEGQGGSHNEQFY. V gene TRBV20-1 combines with J gene TRBJ2-1, with 9 bases identical to TRBD1. The CDR3 is made up of 15 amino acids. V lost 7 bases to trimming and J lost 5 bases; unmatched junction nucleotides: 12. Germline V gives CDR1 DFQATT, CDR2 SNEGSKA (reference sequence).

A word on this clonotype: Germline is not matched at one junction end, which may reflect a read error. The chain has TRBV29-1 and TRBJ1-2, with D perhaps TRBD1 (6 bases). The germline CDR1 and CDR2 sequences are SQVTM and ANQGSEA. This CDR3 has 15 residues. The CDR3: CSVDMAGAVLGGYTF. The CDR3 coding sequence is TGCAGCGTTGATATGGCAGGGGCGGTCCTGGGAGGCTATACCTTC.

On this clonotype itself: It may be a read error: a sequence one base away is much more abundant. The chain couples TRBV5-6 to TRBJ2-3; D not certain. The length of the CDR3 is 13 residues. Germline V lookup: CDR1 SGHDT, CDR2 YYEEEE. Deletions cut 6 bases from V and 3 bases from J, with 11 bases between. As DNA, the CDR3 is TGTGCCAGCACCGCTTTAATAACAGATACGCAGTATTTT. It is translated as CASTALITDTQYF.

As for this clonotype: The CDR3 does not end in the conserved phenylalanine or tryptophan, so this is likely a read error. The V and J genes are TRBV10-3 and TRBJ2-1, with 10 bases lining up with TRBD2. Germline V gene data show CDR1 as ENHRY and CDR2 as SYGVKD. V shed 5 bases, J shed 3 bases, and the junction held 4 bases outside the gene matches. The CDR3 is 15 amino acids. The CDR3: CAISSSGGRYNEQFS. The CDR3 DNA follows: TGTGCCATCAGTTCTAGCGGGGGACGCTACAATGAGCAGTTCTCC.